The sequence of this T cell receptor (beta chain) was determined in a study of beta chain features in type 1 diabetes. Trimming removed 3 bases at V and 3 bases at J, with 13 bases between. Germline values: CDR1 SGDLS, CDR2 YYNGEE. This CDR3 comprises 14 residues. General study points: In all four CD4+ subsets, TCRB CDR3 length was significantly, moderately reduced in type 1 diabetes. Relative to healthy donors, patients appeared to have naive, central memory and Treg TCRB repertoires that were more similar. Patients with type 1 diabetes carried fewer insertions and had more deletions at their VDJ junctions. PCR might favor shorter templates, but any such skew would affect patients and controls equally.

Expressed TCRB transcripts were sequenced, since all the RNA that had been isolated was reverse transcribed. TCRdb's table, derived via immunoSEQ multiplex PCR, lists solely in-frame clones and lacks some. This sample has some 250,000 clones, with around 9.9% found just once. Turning to this clone: The antigen is undetermined.

CD45RO/CCR7/CD25/CD127/CD95/CD27 separated CD4+ naive, central memory, regulatory and stem cell-like memory cells by sorting. This chain joins TRBV9 and TRBJ2-7, with D possibly matching TRBD2 (7 bases). The clonotype originates from a man under 40 with type 1 diabetes. The sequencing sample was made of naive CD4+ T cells from blood. The CDR3 coding sequence is TGTGCCAGCAGCGGGGGGGGACATTACTACGAGCAGTACTTC. Translated: CASSGGGHYYEQYF.